This T cell receptor beta chain was captured by sequencing in a study of sequential checkpoint blockade in melanoma. At the level of the study: First-line arms were nivolumab then ipilimumab, or the reverse, randomized 1:1. Each arm's sequence ended with maintenance nivolumab.

This table comes from immunoSEQ multiplex PCR, and its TCRdb copy is limited to in-frame clones, with some not included. The top ten hold roughly 12% of the sample, which has 40,000 or so clones, roughly 90% seen once. Treatment meaning: randomized to nivolumab then ipilimumab (arm A) or the reverse (arm B). Patients had received no earlier DNA-damaging chemotherapy. From thawed PBMCs, live CD3+CD8+ cells negative for CD19 and CD56 were sorted. This CDR3 has 14 residues. The germline CDR1 and CDR2 sequences are MNHEY and SVGAGI. The sample here was CD8+ T cells sorted from blood (inferred from file names), taken from a patient given nivolumab and ipilimumab in sequence. The receptor's source is a human donor with melanoma. J is TRBJ2-5 and V is TRBV6-5, with 11 nucleotides matching TRBD2. The end of the DNA aligns better with TRBJ2-7, so the J call may be wrong. CDR3 residues: CASSLSGRAYEQYF. The DNA of the CDR3 is TGTGCCAGCAGTCTTAGCGGGAGGGCCTACGAGCAGTACTTC.